This TCR beta chain was recovered during a study of post-analysis software for immune sequencing data. Losses at the gene ends were 3 bases for V and 4 bases for J; bases not matched to a gene: 7. The CDR3 spans 16 residues. Germline V gene sequence: CDR1 DFQATT, CDR2 SNEGSKA (reference sequence). Carried by the TCR beta cDNA libraries were unique molecular identifiers. TCRdb reprocessed the PCR reads with MiXCR, giving one entry per CDR3 protein. The sample lists roughly 160,000 distinct CDR3 sequences; about 37% were seen once. This TCR derives from a girl aged 10 to 17 with multiple sclerosis. This sample comprised blood, obtained after autologous hematopoietic stem cell transplantation. The gene calls are TRBV20-1 and TRBJ2-1; 12 nucleotides match TRBD2. For the CDR3, the DNA is TGCAGTGCTAGCGAGACTAGCGGGAGTCCTTACAATGAGCAGTTCTTC. It specifies CSASETSGSPYNEQFF.